The 26 T cell receptor beta chains presented below share a single source sample, sequenced in a study of T cells in Graves' hyperthyroidism and ophthalmopathy. Researchers amplified the TCR beta CDR3 regions from RNA transcripts. The HTBI primer set served for first-round RT-PCR of the TCR CDR3. Via MiXCR, TCRdb re-called the multiplex PCR reads, giving one row per CDR3 protein. Counted here are 800,000 or so distinct CDR3 sequences, 38% occurring once; the ten biggest clones make up 7.5% to 9.5%. Sequencing was carried out using blood. The receptors originated from a man aged 18 to 29 with Graves' hyperthyroidism.

The chain employs TRBV5-1 and TRBJ1-1; D is perhaps TRBD1 (6 bases). The CDR3 covers 14 residues. CDR1 and CDR2 from the germline V gene are SGHRS and YFSETQ. Trimming removed 4 bases from V and 0 bases from J, with 10 bases in between. CDR3 amino acids: CASSAGHVNTEAFF. For the CDR3, the DNA is TGCGCCAGCAGCGCGGGACACGTGAACACTGAAGCTTTCTTT.

Of note for this clonotype: A clone one base away is much larger, so this may be a read error. The chain uses TRBV15 and TRBJ2-5, with 10 bases identical to TRBD1. CDR1 and CDR2 from the germline V gene are LNHNV and YYDKDF (reference sequence). J was trimmed by 5 bases and V by 6 bases; bases with no gene match: 9. This CDR3 has 15 residues. CDR3 loop: CATSEWDRGWETQYF. CDR3 DNA sequence: TGTGCCACCAGTGAATGGGACAGGGGCTGGGAGACCCAGTACTTC.

This clonotype appeared many times. Germline is not matched at one junction end, which may reflect a read error. The rearrangement uses TRBV7-9 and TRBJ2-6; D gene unclear. The CDR3 is 17 amino acids. Germline lookup yields CDR1 SEHNR and CDR2 FQNEAQ (reference sequence). CDR3 DNA: TGCGCCAGCAGCCAAGCCGGGTCGAGCTCTGGGGCCAACGTCCTGACTTTC. Its translation is CASSQAGSSSGANVLTF.

CDR3 protein: CASTQSGAYGYTF. CDR3 nucleotides: TGTGCCAGCACCCAATCCGGGGCCTATGGCTACACCTTC. This chain links TRBV12-3 or TRBV12-4 with TRBJ1-2, with a weak D call TRBD1 (5 bases). CDR3 length: 13 amino acids. V dropped 7 bases and J dropped 4 bases, with 13 bases sitting between them.

Comment on this clonotype: A read error is possible here, since a much larger clone lies one base away. The chain has TRBV20-1 and TRBJ2-5; maybe TRBD2 (5 bases). Per the germline V gene, CDR1 is DFQATT and CDR2 is SNEGSKA (reference sequence). This CDR3 is 14 amino acids long. In nucleotides, the CDR3 is TGCAGTGCTAGATCCGGGATAGGCAAGGAGACCCGGTACTTC. This encodes CSARSGIGKETRYF.

The chain combines TRBV12-3 or TRBV12-4 with TRBJ1-2; TRBD1 matches 7 bases. The CDR3 is made up of 16 amino acids. V lost 10 bases and J lost 4; bases outside the gene matches: 18. The chain's CDR3 is CAIMGGAGGGPYGYTF. DNA for the CDR3: TGTGCCATCATGGGGGGCGCAGGGGGAGGACCCTATGGCTACACCTTC.

Concerning this clonotype itself: This may arise from a read error, as a much more abundant clone is one base away. The chain uses TRBV7-2 and TRBJ1-2; no firm D call. Germline V gene sequence: CDR1 SGHTA, CDR2 FQGNSA. This CDR3 has 15 amino acids. CDR3 loop: CAGSLDRGSNYGYTF. The CDR3 nucleotides are TGTGCCGGCAGCTTAGATCGGGGAAGTAACTATGGCTACACCTTC.

This sequence joins TRBV19 and TRBJ1-1, with D uncertain. CDR3 length: 13 amino acids. V lost 10 bases and J 3 bases, leaving 15 bases between the germline ends. Germline loops: CDR1 LNHDA, CDR2 SQIVND (reference sequence). Written as DNA, the CDR3 is TGTGCCACCACCTCGCGGAAGGACACTGAAGCTTTCTTT. This gives the protein CATTSRKDTEAFF.

This clonotype was picked up a small number of times. The chain couples TRBV12-3 or TRBV12-4 to TRBJ1-6; D is unresolved. V was cut by 2 bases and J by 0 bases, with 11 bases left in between. This CDR3 has 17 residues. CDR3 DNA: TGTGCCAGCAGTTTAAGAGGACCTAGCTCCTATAATTCACCCCTCCACTTT. This codes for CASSLRGPSSYNSPLHF.

The chain joins TRBV20-1 to TRBJ2-3; 8 bases are a match to TRBD2. The CDR3 is made up of 15 amino acids. Per germline, CDR1 DFQATT and CDR2 SNEGSKA (reference sequence). Trimming removed 1 base from V and 4 bases from J; junction bases left unmatched: 7. The CDR3 loop reads CSARGDSGEADTQYF. The DNA for the CDR3 is TGCAGTGCTAGAGGGGATAGCGGGGAGGCAGATACGCAGTATTTT.

The chain uses TRBV6-5 and TRBJ2-5; D might be TRBD2 (7 bases). V was clipped by 5 bases and J by 5 bases, with 12 bases between them. From germline, CDR1 is MNHEY and CDR2 SVGAGI. CDR3 size: 13 residues. CDR3 in DNA: TGTGCCAGCAGTAGGGGGGGATGGGAGACCCAGTACTTC. Protein: CASSRGGWETQYF.

For this clonotype: This CDR3 fails to terminate in the conserved phenylalanine or tryptophan, so it likely reflects a read error. This sequence joins TRBV15 and TRBJ1-1; tentatively, D is TRBD1 (5 bases). The CDR3 contains 14 residues. Germline V CDR1 and CDR2: LNHNV, YYDKDF (reference sequence). The V end was cut by 0 bases, the J end by 7 bases, with 12 bases between. For the CDR3, the DNA is TGTGCCACCAGCAGAGAGACAGCAGCGATTGAAGCTTTCCTT. As protein: CATSRETAAIEAFL.

This clonotype was counted ten times or more. This chain joins TRBV10-3 and TRBJ1-1, with a tentative D call TRBD1 (5 bases). Per the germline V gene, CDR1 is ENHRY and CDR2 is SYGVKD. Trimming removed 6 bases from V and 6 bases from J, with 14 bases in between. The CDR3 totals 13 residues. This CDR3 reads CAIRRIGAPEAFF. The CDR3 bases are TGTGCCATCAGACGGATTGGGGCTCCTGAAGCTTTCTTT.

A few counts support this clonotype. V gene TRBV12-3 or TRBV12-4 combines with J gene TRBJ1-1; no reliable D call. Trimming stripped 3 bases from V and 3 bases from J, with 8 bases between. The CDR3 length is 13 residues. This CDR3 is CASSFGSDTEAFF. The CDR3 region has the DNA TGTGCCAGCAGTTTTGGTAGTGACACTGAAGCTTTCTTT.

This clonotype was counted a single time. This sequence may be a read error, since a much larger clone differs from it by one base. The chain recombines TRBV2 with TRBJ2-2; 7 bases match TRBD1. The CDR3 length is 16 residues. Germline V gene lookup returns CDR1 SNHLY and CDR2 FYNNEI. J was trimmed by 4 bases and V by 3 bases; bases with no gene match: 8. The CDR3 region is CASSEPTGMSTGELFF. The DNA for the CDR3 is TGTGCCAGCAGTGAGCCGACAGGGATGAGCACCGGGGAGCTGTTTTTT.

This clonotype appeared many times. The gene calls are TRBV25-1 and TRBJ1-5, with D perhaps matching TRBD1 (5 bases). The CDR3 has 15 residues. The V end lost 3 bases, the J end lost 4 bases, and 13 bases lay between the germline ends. Germline V gene data show CDR1 as MGHDK and CDR2 as SYGVNS. The CDR3 loop is CASSEQGLGNQPQHF. DNA for the CDR3: TGTGCCAGCAGTGAGCAGGGCCTAGGAAATCAGCCCCAGCATTTT.

The gene calls are TRBV4-1 and TRBJ1-5, with D unclear. V dropped 0 bases and J dropped 1 base, with 4 bases sitting between them. Germline V gene sequence: CDR1 MGHRA, CDR2 YSYEKL. CDR3 length: 14 amino acids. The CDR3 DNA follows: TGCGCCAGCAGCCAAGAGGTCAGCAATCAGCCCCAGCATTTT. This gives the protein CASSQEVSNQPQHF.

This clonotype turned up a few times. V usage is TRBV7-9 and J usage is TRBJ1-1; 9 nucleotides agree with TRBD1. In germline, CDR1 is SEHNR, CDR2 FQNEAQ (reference sequence). J lost 6 bases, V lost 3 bases, and 8 bases had no gene match. The CDR3 has 15 residues. CDR3 nucleotides: TGTGCCAGCAGCTTCCCGGGACAGGGTCTCTCTGAAGCTTTCTTT. This codes for CASSFPGQGLSEAFF. The full variable domain, in which reference TRBV7-9 and TRBJ1-1 provide the parts outside the CDR3, is DTGVSQNPRHKITKRGQNVTFRCDPISEHNRLYWYRQTLGQGPEFLTYFQNEAQLEKSRLLSDRFSAERPKGSFSTLEIQRTEQGDSAMYLCASSFPGQGLSEAFFGQGTRLTVV.

This clonotype was counted between two and nine times. This chain joins TRBV7-2 and TRBJ1-3; a weak D match, TRBD1 (5 bases). Germline V gene data show CDR1 as SGHTA and CDR2 as FQGNSA. This CDR3 has 15 residues. V lost 1 base and J 2 bases, leaving 9 bases between the germline ends. This chain's CDR3 is CASSLESRAGNTIYF. The CDR3 bases are TGTGCCAGCAGCTTAGAAAGCAGGGCTGGAAACACCATATATTTT.

This clonotype was detected many times. The rearrangement links TRBV15 to TRBJ1-4; D perhaps matches TRBD1 (6 bases). V was pared by 1 base and J by 5 bases, with 11 bases between. The germline gives CDR1 LNHNV, CDR2 YYDKDF (reference sequence). The CDR3 sequence is 15 residues long. CDR3 loop: CATSRVGGRNEKLFF. The DNA of the CDR3 is TGTGCCACCAGCAGAGTCGGGGGGCGCAATGAAAAACTGTTTTTT.

A word on this clonotype: One junction end disagrees with the germline gene, perhaps due to a read error. The chain joins TRBV2 to TRBJ2-7; D may match TRBD1 or TRBD2 (6 bases each). The germline V gene encodes CDR1 SNHLY and CDR2 FYNNEI. The CDR3 spans 12 residues. CDR3 in DNA: TGTGCCGGGGGGCTTGGGGCCTACGAGCAGTGCTTC. Translation gives CAGGLGAYEQCF.

This clonotype appeared many times. The rearrangement uses TRBV5-6 and TRBJ1-5; D remains unclear. The germline V and J ends were trimmed by 4 bases and 5 bases, with 10 bases remaining between them. The germline V gene has CDR1 SGHDT and CDR2 YYEEEE. The CDR3 is 13 amino acids. In DNA form, the CDR3 reads TGTGCCAGCAGCGGAGGCAGGTATCAGCCCCAGCATTTT. Translated, it gives CASSGGRYQPQHF.

This clonotype came up many times. V gene TRBV10-1 combines with J gene TRBJ1-5, with D uncertain. CDR1 and CDR2 from the germline V gene are WNHNN and SYGVQD (reference sequence). The CDR3 contains 13 residues. With 5 bases removed from V and 5 bases from J, the gap between germline ends came to 10 bases. CDR3 coding DNA: TGCGCCAGCAGTCAGGACGTCGATCAGCCCCAGCATTTT. Encoded protein: CASSQDVDQPQHF.

The chain joins TRBV7-4 to TRBJ2-7; maybe TRBD1 (6 bases). CDR3 length: 18 residues. The V end lost 4 bases, the J end lost 1 base, and 23 bases lay between the germline ends. CDR1 is SGHVT, CDR2 SQSDAQ, per germline. The CDR3 sequence: CASSSRANSGHPSYEQYF. CDR3 DNA: TGTGCCAGCAGCTCAAGGGCGAACTCGGGACACCCATCCTACGAGCAGTACTTC.

This clonotype was picked up a small number of times. The rearrangement links TRBV5-1 to TRBJ1-5; TRBD1 agrees at 10 bases. The CDR3 totals 15 residues. CDR1 is SGHRS and CDR2 is YFSETQ in the germline V gene. V lost 3 bases to trimming and J lost 10 bases; unmatched junction nucleotides: 10. For the CDR3, the DNA is TGCGCCAGCAGCTCCGGGACAGGGGAAGAAAGTCCCCAGCATTTT. It is translated as CASSSGTGEESPQHF.

This chain joins TRBV7-2 and TRBJ1-5; perhaps TRBD1 as D (6 bases). Germline CDR1 SGHTA, CDR2 FQGNSA. This CDR3 has 15 residues. V lost 1 base to trimming and J lost 6 bases, with 13 bases between them. The CDR3 nucleotides read TGTGCCAGCAGCTTAGAACAGGGAATAGGTCAGCCCCAGCATTTT. Translating gives CASSLEQGIGQPQHF.